Listed below are T cell receptor beta chains from one sample, sequenced in a study of cytomegalovirus exposure and HLA in healthy donors. Produced via immunoSEQ multiplex PCR; TCRdb's table is partial and in-frame only. This sample has 110,000 to 150,000 clones, with approximately 81% found just once. Input material: PBMCs. Receptors were obtained from a middle-aged woman in good health and CMV-seropositive. Both conserved end residues are part of each CDR3. The D gene is left open where the match is weak. Some rows have no size entry. The others give once, few or many, or a class for an expanded clone.

d_call,j_call,clone_size,v_call,cdr3_nt,cdr3_aa
TRBD1,TRBJ1-5,NA,TRBV27,TGTGCCAGCAGTGGGACAGGGCTTGACAATCAGCCCCAGCATTTT,CASSGTGLDNQPQHF
NA,TRBJ2-2,NA,TRBV6-6,TGTGCCAGCAGCTCCCCTACCGGGGAGCTGTTTTTT,CASSSPTGELFF
NA,TRBJ1-4,NA,TRBV9,TGTGCCAGCAGCGTCGCGGGGATTAATGAAAAACTGTTTTTT,CASSVAGINEKLFF
TRBD1,TRBJ1-3,NA,TRBV7-2,TGTGCCAGCAGCTTAGGGTTCCGGACAGGGGCTGGAAACACCATATATTTT,CASSLGFRTGAGNTIYF
NA,TRBJ2-4,NA,TRBV20-1,TGCAGTGCTAGAGGACAGAACATTCAGTACTTC,CSARGQNIQYF
TRBD1,TRBJ2-7,few,TRBV11-1,TGTGCCAGCAGCACCCCCGGGACAGGGATCTACGAGCAGTACTTC,CASSTPGTGIYEQYF
NA,TRBJ1-4,few,TRBV4-1,TGCGCCAGCAGCCAGGGTAAGGGGTTGAATGAAAAACTGTTTTTT,CASSQGKGLNEKLFF
NA,TRBJ1-4,NA,TRBV2,TGTGCCAGCAGTGAAGCCCGGGAGGGCCTTGGTGAAAAACTGTTTTTT,CASSEAREGLGEKLFF
TRBD2,TRBJ2-7,NA,TRBV6-6,TGTGCCATCGGGGGAGGGAGCTACGAGCAGTACTTC,CAIGGGSYEQYF
NA,TRBJ2-5,NA,TRBV2,TGTGCCAGCGGACAGCCTGGAGAGACCCAGTACTTC,CASGQPGETQYF
NA,TRBJ2-5,NA,TRBV28,TGTGCCAGCAGTTTAGAAGAGGCCCAGTACTTC,CASSLEEAQYF
TRBD1,TRBJ1-6,NA,TRBV7-3,TGTGCCAGCAGCCTCGACTCTACAGGGGATTCACCCCTCCACTTT,CASSLDSTGDSPLHF
NA,TRBJ2-7,NA,TRBV5-1,TGCGCCAGCAGCTCAGACTCCTACGAGCAGTACTTC,CASSSDSYEQYF
NA,TRBJ2-5,NA,TRBV5-1,TGCGCCAGCAGCTTGTCTTTGGAGACCCAGTACTTC,CASSLSLETQYF
NA,TRBJ2-7,few,TRBV27,TGTGCCAGCAGTTTCGTTCAGGGGTACGAGCAGTACTTC,CASSFVQGYEQYF
TRBD2,TRBJ2-7,NA,TRBV7-9,TGTGCCAGCAGCCCAAGGACTAGCTCCCTCGAGCAGTACTTC,CASSPRTSSLEQYF
TRBD1,TRBJ2-1,NA,TRBV2,TGTGCCAGCGGACAGGGGGAGGATGAGCAGTTCTTC,CASGQGEDEQFF
TRBD1,TRBJ2-1,NA,TRBV27,TGTGCCACGACGCGACCGGGACAGGGTGTGGATGAGCAGTTCTTC,CATTRPGQGVDEQFF
TRBD2,TRBJ2-3,NA,TRBV15,TGTGCCACCAGGCTAGCGGGGGGGAGAGATACGCAGTATTTT,CATRLAGGRDTQYF
NA,TRBJ2-3,NA,TRBV23-1,TGCGCCAGCAGTCAAAACGGCAGAACCACAGGGACAGATACGCAGTATTTT,CASSQNGRTTGTDTQYF
TRBD2,TRBJ2-1,NA,TRBV5-1,TGCGCCAGCAGCTCCCCGGGAGCGGGGGGCTCTAGCTCCTACAATGAGCAGTTCTTC,CASSSPGAGGSSSYNEQFF
TRBD1,TRBJ1-1,few,TRBV5-1,TGCGCCAGCAGCTTGGAACAGGGGCGGACTGAAGCTTTCTTT,CASSLEQGRTEAFF
NA,TRBJ1-2,once,TRBV6-5,TGTGCCAGCAGTCGGGGAACAGAGAAAGGCTACACCTTC,CASSRGTEKGYTF
NA,TRBJ1-2,few,TRBV5-1,TGCGCCAGCAGCGAGGAAGGACAGAGCTATGGCTACACCTTC,CASSEEGQSYGYTF
NA,TRBJ1-5,NA,TRBV27,TGTGCCAGCAGTCTACAGGGTCGCAATCAGCCCCAGCATTTT,CASSLQGRNQPQHF
TRBD2,TRBJ2-3,once,TRBV4-2,TGTGCCAGCGGACCGGGACTAGCGGGGGAGGATACGCAGTATTTT,CASGPGLAGEDTQYF
NA,TRBJ2-7,NA,TRBV18,TGTGCCAGCTCACCACCGAAAGGGACAAACCCCTACGAGCAGTACTTC,CASSPPKGTNPYEQYF
NA,TRBJ2-5,NA,TRBV21-1,TGTGCCAGCAGCAAGGCCGGGACAGGGTACACGGGGCAGTACTTC,CASSKAGTGYTGQYF
TRBD1,TRBJ2-7,NA,TRBV18,TGTGCCAGCTCCCAAAAGGCACAGGGGGCGGCCGAGCAGTACTTC,CASSQKAQGAAEQYF
TRBD1,TRBJ1-5,NA,TRBV5-6,TGTGCCAGCAGCTTGGCAGGGGGCGGAAGTCAGCCCCAGCATTTT,CASSLAGGGSQPQHF
TRBD1,TRBJ1-5,NA,TRBV5-1,TGCGCCAGCAGCTTGGAAGGGGGCTTTGGTCAGCCCCAGCATTTT,CASSLEGGFGQPQHF
NA,TRBJ2-7,NA,TRBV30,TGTGCCTGGAGTCTCTGGAGGGAAAGCTTAAGCTCCTACGAGCAGTACTTC,CAWSLWRESLSSYEQYF
NA,TRBJ2-5,NA,TRBV30,TGTGCCTGGAGTGTTTCGTTTGCGGTCCAAGAGACCCAGTACTTC,CAWSVSFAVQETQYF
NA,TRBJ1-5,NA,TRBV28,TGTGCCAGCAGTTTAAATCAGGGAAGGGGCAATCAGCCCCAGCATTTT,CASSLNQGRGNQPQHF
NA,TRBJ1-2,few,TRBV6-1,TGTGCCAGCACCCCCACTTTCGGAGTCTATGGCTACACCTTC,CASTPTFGVYGYTF
NA,TRBJ2-7,NA,TRBV21-1,TGTGCCAGAATCGAATGGACAGGGACGGCGTACGAGCAGTACTTC,CARIEWTGTAYEQYF
NA,TRBJ1-5,NA,TRBV21-1,TGTGCCAGCAGCACGGACAGGGTCAATCAGCCCCAGCATTTT,CASSTDRVNQPQHF
TRBD2,TRBJ2-7,NA,TRBV29-1,TGCAGCGCCTCGCTAGCGGGGGCACCCTACGAGCAGTACTTC,CSASLAGAPYEQYF
TRBD1,TRBJ2-7,NA,TRBV5-1,TGCGCCAGCAGCTTTGGCCTCTCGACAGGGATGAGACTCTACGAGCAGTACTTC,CASSFGLSTGMRLYEQYF
TRBD1,TRBJ2-7,NA,TRBV29-1,TGCAGCGCAAGGACAGGAGTCTCCTACGAGCAGTACTTC,CSARTGVSYEQYF
NA,TRBJ2-7,NA,TRBV5-8,TGTGCCAGCAGCCTCCCCCCTCTCGAGCAGTACTTC,CASSLPPLEQYF
NA,TRBJ2-5,NA,TRBV14,TGTGCCAGCAGCCAAGATATAAGGGGGACCGTACACTTC,CASSQDIRGTVHF
TRBD1,TRBJ1-2,NA,TRBV10-3,TGTGCCATCAGTACCTCAGGGGGCGAGGGCTACACCTTC,CAISTSGGEGYTF
TRBD2,TRBJ2-7,NA,TRBV7-6,TGTGCCAGCAGCTTAAGGGGTAGCGGGAGTTACGAGCAGTACTTC,CASSLRGSGSYEQYF
NA,TRBJ2-7,NA,TRBV6-5,TGTGCCAGCAATGACAACTACGAGCAGTACTTC,CASNDNYEQYF
NA,TRBJ2-7,NA,TRBV6-5,TGTGCCAGCAGTAAAGCCCAGCGGACTTACGAGCAGTACTTC,CASSKAQRTYEQYF
TRBD1,TRBJ1-6,NA,TRBV27,TGTGCCAGCAGCCGACAGGGGATAATTGATTCACCCCTCCACTTT,CASSRQGIIDSPLHF
NA,TRBJ1-5,NA,TRBV7-9,TGTGCCAGCAGCTTAGGAGTTCAGAGCCACGGCGGGAATCAGCCCCAGCATTTT,CASSLGVQSHGGNQPQHF
TRBD2,TRBJ2-7,NA,TRBV19,TGTGCCAGTAGTCGGACGGGAGGGCCGAACGAGCAGTACTTC,CASSRTGGPNEQYF
NA,TRBJ1-2,NA,TRBV7-2,TGTGCCAGCAGCCATGGGGAGGGGGGCTACACCTTC,CASSHGEGGYTF
NA,TRBJ1-4,NA,TRBV9,TGTGCCAGCAGCCGAGGGGGGGGGCCTAATGAAAAACTGTTTTTT,CASSRGGGPNEKLFF
NA,TRBJ2-3,NA,TRBV7-3,TGTGCCAGCAGCTTAGAGGGGGTACCAGATACGCAGTATTTT,CASSLEGVPDTQYF
NA,TRBJ2-2,NA,TRBV6-5,TGTGCCAGCGGCCTACTAGTGGGGAACACCGGGGAGCTGTTTTTT,CASGLLVGNTGELFF
TRBD2,TRBJ2-5,NA,TRBV7-2,TGTGCCAGCAGCCTCGGGACTAGCGGGAGGGTCGAGACCCAGTACTTC,CASSLGTSGRVETQYF
NA,TRBJ1-6,NA,TRBV25-1,TGTGCCAGCAGTCCTTACAGTAATTCACCCCTCCACTTT,CASSPYSNSPLHF
NA,TRBJ2-3,NA,TRBV29-1,TGCAGCGGAAAGGGCGGGACCACAGATACGCAGTATTTT,CSGKGGTTDTQYF
NA,TRBJ1-5,NA,TRBV27,TGTGCCAGCAGTTTTGGCGGTGAGCCCCAGCATTTT,CASSFGGEPQHF
NA,TRBJ2-2,NA,TRBV7-2,TGTGCCAGCAGCCCAAGCGACAGGACGAACACCGGGGAGCTGTTTTTT,CASSPSDRTNTGELFF
NA,TRBJ1-4,NA,TRBV18,TGTGCCAGCTCACGTGGGCCGAACGAAAAACTGTTTTTT,CASSRGPNEKLFF